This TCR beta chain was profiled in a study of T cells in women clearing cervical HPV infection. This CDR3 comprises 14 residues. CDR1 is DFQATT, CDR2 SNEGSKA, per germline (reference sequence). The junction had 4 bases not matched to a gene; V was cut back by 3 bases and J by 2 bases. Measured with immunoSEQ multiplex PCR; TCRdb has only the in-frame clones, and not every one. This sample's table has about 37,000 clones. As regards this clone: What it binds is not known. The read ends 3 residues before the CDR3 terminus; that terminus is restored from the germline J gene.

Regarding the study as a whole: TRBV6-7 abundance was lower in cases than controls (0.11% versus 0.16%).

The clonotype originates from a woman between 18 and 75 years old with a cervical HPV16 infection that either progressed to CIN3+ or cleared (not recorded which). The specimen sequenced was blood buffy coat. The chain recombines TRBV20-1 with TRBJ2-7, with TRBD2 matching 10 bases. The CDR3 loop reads CSASSSGRPYEQYF. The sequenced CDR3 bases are TGCAGTGCTAGTTCTAGCGGGAGACCCTACGAG.